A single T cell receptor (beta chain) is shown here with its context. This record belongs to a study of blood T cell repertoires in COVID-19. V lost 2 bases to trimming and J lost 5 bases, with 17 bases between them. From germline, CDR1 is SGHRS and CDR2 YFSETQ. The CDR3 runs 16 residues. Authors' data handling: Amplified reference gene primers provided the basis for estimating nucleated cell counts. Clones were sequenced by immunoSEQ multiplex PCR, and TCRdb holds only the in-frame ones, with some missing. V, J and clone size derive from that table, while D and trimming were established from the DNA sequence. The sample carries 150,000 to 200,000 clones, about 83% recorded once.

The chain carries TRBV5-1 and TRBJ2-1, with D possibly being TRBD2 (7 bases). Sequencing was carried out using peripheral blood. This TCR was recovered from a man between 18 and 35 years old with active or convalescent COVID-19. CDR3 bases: TGCGCCAGCAGCTTCCGGGGGGCAGGGACGGACAATGAGCAGTTCTTC. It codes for CASSFRGAGTDNEQFF.